This is a list of T cell receptor beta chains from one sample in a study of blood T cell repertoires in COVID-19. The method was immunoSEQ multiplex PCR; TCRdb's version includes in-frame clones alone and lacks a portion of them. The sample has some 400,000 clones, approximately 89% seen once; the top ten hold 1.3%. Sequencing input: PBMCs or T cells enriched from blood (not recorded which). The receptor set was obtained from a man aged 30-40 years who had recovered from COVID-19. Each CDR3 is given with its conserved first and last residue. Not all rows give a size; the values are once, few, many and, for expanded clones, a class.

V,size,J,CDR3
TRBV27,NA,TRBJ2-7,CATSLAPQVFSEQYF
TRBV6-5,NA,TRBJ1-1,CASSYHPSTEAFF
TRBV6-4,NA,TRBJ2-2,CASSGTATGELFF
TRBV7-9,few,TRBJ1-5,CASSLGDRADRPQHF
TRBV4-1,NA,TRBJ2-3,CAGARGGGTDTQYF
TRBV27,NA,TRBJ1-2,CASSRTGVDLRGYTF
TRBV18,NA,TRBJ2-3,CASSPPRGAGRTDTQYF
TRBV3-1/TRBV3-2,NA,TRBJ1-1,CASSQAQLNTEAFF
TRBV18,few,TRBJ1-2,CASSPLDSYGYTF
TRBV30,NA,TRBJ2-7,CAWSAGGIYEQYF
TRBV4-1,NA,TRBJ1-5,CASSRPGQNQPQHF
TRBV7-6,NA,TRBJ2-3,CASSSAGQSTDTQYF
TRBV5-1,NA,TRBJ1-2,CASSSPTGNYGYTF
TRBV9,NA,TRBJ1-5,CASSVGGDRDQPQHF
TRBV7-2,NA,TRBJ2-3,CASSLAVRGGASDTQYF
TRBV20-1,NA,TRBJ2-3,CSAIDSITDTQYF
TRBV19,NA,TRBJ1-1,CASSPTDNTEAFF
TRBV6-5,NA,TRBJ1-6,CASRDGVGIDSPLHF
TRBV28,NA,TRBJ1-6,CASSRRGASSYNSPLHF
TRBV7-2,NA,TRBJ2-5,CASSLAPSGETQYF
TRBV5-4,NA,TRBJ1-2,CASSTSTGGYGYTF
TRBV7-2,NA,TRBJ2-1,CASSPGLGSYNEQFF